These T cell receptor beta chains were read from a single sample in a study of CD8+ T cells in alopecia areata. Method: immunoSEQ multiplex PCR; TCRdb's copy keeps in-frame clones and lacks some. Here the sample spans more than 90,000 clones, 35% to 40% being singletons. Sequenced material: CD4+ T cells sorted from blood. These receptors all come from a human donor with alopecia areata. CDR3s leave out the opening cysteine and the closing phenylalanine or tryptophan. Fields, in order: J gene, V gene, CDR3 protein.

TRBJ2-1,TRBV5-1,ASRWGAGANEQF
TRBJ1-3,TRBV30,AWSRFGAGSGNTIY
TRBJ2-1,TRBV29-1,SVTRLAGTSYNEQF
TRBJ2-5,TRBV6-6,ASSTPDTGGETQY
TRBJ2-3,TRBV23-1,ASSQWTGENTQY
TRBJ2-1,TRBV29-1,SSSTGNREV
TRBJ2-7,TRBV6-5,ASSPNGRSSYEQY
TRBJ2-1,TRBV29-1,SVQAQGYNEQF
TRBJ2-4,TRBV4-1,ASSQGDGKNIQY
TRBJ2-7,TRBV7-9,ASSLALGRSYEQY
TRBJ2-7,TRBV25-1,ASSDLHYEQY
TRBJ1-1,TRBV29-1,SVESRRTEAF
TRBJ2-2,TRBV7-2,ASSLRRENTGELF
TRBJ1-4,TRBV29-1,SCMIRGTNEKLF
TRBJ2-7,TRBV29-1,SAEGTGRNEQY
TRBJ2-7,TRBV28,ASSLGQVNEQY
TRBJ1-2,TRBV30,AWSAGQARGYT
TRBJ2-3,TRBV7-2,ASSLSDTQY
TRBJ1-5,TRBV30,AWRRTGKGQPQH
TRBJ1-5,TRBV29-1,SVGAGAEGNQPQH
TRBJ2-3,TRBV29-1,SVPIRGDTQY
TRBJ2-5,TRBV5-1,ASSPNRGETQY
TRBJ1-5,TRBV7-2,ASSLGPASNQPQH
TRBJ1-1,TRBV7-2,ASSSGGTGVNTEAF
TRBJ2-1,TRBV7-9,ASSIQRGNNEQF
TRBJ1-1,TRBV29-1,SSSEGTLNTEAF
TRBJ1-2,TRBV29-1,SVAPDSTNYGYT
TRBJ2-1,TRBV28,ASSAPGRGNEQF
TRBJ2-1,TRBV4-3,ASSQDWSSAEQF
TRBJ2-7,TRBV6-5,ASSPGTIQQY
TRBJ2-1,TRBV14,ASSQGLAGVNEQF
TRBJ2-7,TRBV2,ASSVGASGGSSYEQY
TRBJ2-5,TRBV7-3,ASSLFERETQY
TRBJ1-1,TRBV7-3,ASSQGGGHWGNTEAF
TRBJ2-7,TRBV4-3,ASSLVGDSYEQY
TRBJ2-7,TRBV11-2,ASSLGGHRSYEQY
TRBJ2-7,TRBV15,ATSSLSGSGYEQY
TRBJ2-7,TRBV18,ASSPLELGRFYEQY
TRBJ2-5,TRBV29-1,GCSGLQETQY
TRBJ2-6,TRBV2,ASSEALRGSGANVLT
TRBJ2-7,TRBV27,ASSLNRQGQRGGQY
TRBJ2-1,TRBV4-3,ASSHRAEPSYNEQF